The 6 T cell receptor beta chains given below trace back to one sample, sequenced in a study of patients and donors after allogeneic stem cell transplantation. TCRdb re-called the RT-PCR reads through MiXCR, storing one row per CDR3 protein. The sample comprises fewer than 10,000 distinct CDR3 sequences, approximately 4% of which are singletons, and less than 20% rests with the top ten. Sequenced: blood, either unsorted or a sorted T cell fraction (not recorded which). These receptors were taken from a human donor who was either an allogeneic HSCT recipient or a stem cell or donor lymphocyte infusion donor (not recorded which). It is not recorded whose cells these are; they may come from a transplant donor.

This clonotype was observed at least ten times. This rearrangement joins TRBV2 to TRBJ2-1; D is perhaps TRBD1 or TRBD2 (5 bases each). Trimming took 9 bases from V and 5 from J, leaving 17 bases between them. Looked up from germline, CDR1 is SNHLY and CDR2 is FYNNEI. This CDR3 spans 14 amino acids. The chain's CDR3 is CARGTAGLNNEQFF. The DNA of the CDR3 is TGTGCCAGGGGGACCGCAGGGTTAAACAATGAGCAGTTCTTC.

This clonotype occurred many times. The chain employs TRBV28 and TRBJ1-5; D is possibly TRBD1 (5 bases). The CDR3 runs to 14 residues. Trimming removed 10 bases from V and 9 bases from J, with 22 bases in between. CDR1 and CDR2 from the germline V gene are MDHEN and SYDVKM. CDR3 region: CATPGQGADAPQHF. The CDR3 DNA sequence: TGTGCCACCCCCGGGCAGGGTGCGGACGCGCCCCAGCATTTT.

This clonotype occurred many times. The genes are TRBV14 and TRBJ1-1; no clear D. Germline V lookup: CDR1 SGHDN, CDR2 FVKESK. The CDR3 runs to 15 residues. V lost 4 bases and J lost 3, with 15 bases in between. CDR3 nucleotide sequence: TGTGCCAGCAGCCTCGATCTCCCGAGGGACACTGAAGCTTTCTTT. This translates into CASSLDLPRDTEAFF.

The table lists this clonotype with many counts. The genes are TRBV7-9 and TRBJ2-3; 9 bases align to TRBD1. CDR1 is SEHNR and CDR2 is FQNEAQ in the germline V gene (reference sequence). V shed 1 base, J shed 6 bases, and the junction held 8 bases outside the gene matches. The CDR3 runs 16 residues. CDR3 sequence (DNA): TGTGCCAGCAGCTTAGGGGGAGCAGGACAGGGGGATACGCAGTATTTT. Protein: CASSLGGAGQGDTQYF.

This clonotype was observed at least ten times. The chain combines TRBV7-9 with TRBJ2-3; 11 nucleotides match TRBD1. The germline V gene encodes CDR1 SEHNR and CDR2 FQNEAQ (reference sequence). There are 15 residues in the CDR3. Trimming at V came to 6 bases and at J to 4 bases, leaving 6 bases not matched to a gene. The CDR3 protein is CASRTGTGGPDTQYF. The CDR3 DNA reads TGTGCCAGCAGAACCGGGACAGGGGGGCCAGATACGCAGTATTTT.

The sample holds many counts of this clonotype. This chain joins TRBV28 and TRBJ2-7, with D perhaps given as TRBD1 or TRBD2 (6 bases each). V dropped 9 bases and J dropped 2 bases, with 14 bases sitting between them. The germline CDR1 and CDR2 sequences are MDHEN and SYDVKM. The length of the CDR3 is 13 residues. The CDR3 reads CASGRDTAYEQYF. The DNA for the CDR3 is TGTGCCAGTGGGCGGGACACCGCCTACGAGCAGTACTTC.